One T cell receptor beta chain is described in this entry. In its sample, this clone was seen once. Its recognized antigen is unknown. One base away there is no much larger clone; base qualities are not given. These data are taken from a study of T cell clonotyping in hematopoietic cell transplantation (dated by TCRdb to the early 2020s). About the full investigation: Pretransplant samples from recipients were collected after cytoreduction. A total of 135 blood samples were collected in the study from 35 to 45 consecutive transplant recipients and their related donors. Patients were recruited between late 2015 and January 2017 and followed until late 2020 or death. Points the paper makes about the study in general: Just a small fraction of recipient repertoires overlapped with donor repertoires, and more than 95% appeared de novo at the given depth. Sample size was limited, and cells were not sorted, so CD4 and CD8 repertoire contributions could not be separated. A decrease in recipient TCR diversity was observed after transplant, and a progressive increase in pathologically expanded clonotypes was seen from day 30 to day 180. Donor and pretransplant recipient Inverse Simpson Index values predicted broader posttransplant TCR repertoire diversity.

The immunoSEQ assay, a bias-controlled multiplex PCR with V- and J-specific primers, was used to amplify TCR beta CDR3 regions from genomic DNA. In a second PCR step, the CDR3 amplicons were tagged with a proprietary barcode plus Illumina adapter sequences. An Illumina MiSeq instrument was used to sequence the CDR3 libraries. Per the authors' processing: immunoSEQ Analyzer 3.0 was used for export and quality control, with R Bioconductor and Immunarch used for downstream analyses. Only productive rearrangements in the normalized downsampled data set were used to calculate repertoire metrics. Pathologically expanded clonotypes were defined as those larger than 5 templates in the normalized cohort. The Inverse Simpson Index was used to measure repertoire diversity. The non-normalized data set was used for CMV-specificity analyses so that all clonotypes could be captured. TCRdb carries this immuneACCESS record with in-frame sequences only. Its versions omit some clonotypes, under half of them owing to an unresolved V gene in the studies checked, with the rest unexplained. V and J calls plus clone size are reproduced from that table; the DNA served to infer D and trimming. The sample table holds about 29,000 clones, of which around 80% were seen once. Of the sample, around 6.5% falls within the top ten clones.

The time point label, as the study defines it: recipient sample about 28 days before transplant, after cytoreduction. Blood from recipients was drawn roughly 28 days before transplant, then again at days 30, 100 and 180 after transplant. Using Nuclei Lysis Solution, genomic DNA was extracted from unfractionated peripheral blood mononuclear cells that were either fresh or cryopreserved. Spanning cysteine to phenylalanine, the CDR3 consists of 14 amino acids. Left in the record is the CDR3 DNA by itself, 42 bases read in frame from the first base. At the junction V is shortened by 1 base and J by 1 base, with 6 bases in between. The germline V gene gives CDR1 as LGHNA and CDR2 as YSLEER.

This specimen consisted of peripheral blood mononuclear cells, obtained before stem cell transplant. The chain uses TRBV4-3 and TRBJ2-3; a confident D gene designation cannot be given. The receptor's source is a woman aged 25 to 39 with chronic myeloid leukemia. Some clones in this sample may be carry-over from other donors' samples. CDR3 loop: CASSQVGGTDTQYF. The sequence in DNA is TGCGCCAGCAGCCAAGTCGGCGGCACAGATACGCAGTATTTT.